Listed below are T cell receptor beta chains from one sample, sequenced in a study of T-cell reconstitution after alpha-beta-depleted transplantation in children. TCRdb re-called the PCR reads with MiXCR, one entry per CDR3 protein. The sample consists of approximately 520,000 distinct CDR3 sequences, about 10% of them appearing once. The sequenced sample was PBMCs, mostly from graft donor cells, obtained 180 days after TCRalphabeta/CD19-depleted stem cell transplant. The origin of the receptors is a female patient between 2 and 15 years old who had a stem cell transplant for aplastic anemia, so the T cells may come from the graft donor. Each CDR3 is given with its conserved first and last residue. A D gene is named only where the DNA matches it firmly. A clone size is listed for some rows: how often the clone was seen (once, few, many), or a class if it is expanded.

j_call,v_call,clone_size,d_call,cdr3_aa,cdr3_nt
TRBJ1-4,TRBV14,-,TRBD1,CASSPRWTGDEKLFF,TGTGCCAGCAGCCCAAGGTGGACAGGGGATGAAAAACTGTTTTTT
TRBJ1-1,TRBV29-1,few,-,CSVLSWRTRNTEAFF,TGCAGCGTCCTAAGTTGGCGGACAAGGAACACTGAAGCTTTCTTT
TRBJ2-5,TRBV7-9,-,TRBD1,CASSSWDREQETQYF,TGTGCCAGCAGCTCTTGGGACAGGGAACAAGAGACCCAGTACTTC
TRBJ1-2,TRBV7-9,-,-,CASSLGRANYGYTF,TGTGCCAGCAGCTTAGGCCGGGCTAACTATGGCTACACCTTC
TRBJ1-6,TRBV5-1,-,-,CASSLAGRGNSPLHF,TGCGCCAGCAGCTTGGCCGGGCGGGGGAATTCACCCCTCCACTTT
TRBJ1-5,TRBV28,few,TRBD1,CASRGDRGNQPQHF,TGTGCCAGCAGGGGGGACAGGGGAAATCAGCCCCAGCATTTT
TRBJ1-6,TRBV24-1,-,-,CATSERGESPLHF,TGTGCCACCAGTGAGCGGGGAGAATCACCCCTCCACTTT
TRBJ2-3,TRBV7-2,few,-,CASSFIAVYGDTQYF,TGTGCCAGCAGCTTTATAGCTGTTTATGGAGATACGCAGTATTTT
TRBJ1-3,TRBV20-1,few,-,CSPRGAGNTIYF,TGCAGCCCCCGGGGGGCTGGAAACACCATATATTTT
TRBJ2-4,TRBV7-2,few,TRBD2,CASSWGGGKNIQYF,TGTGCCAGCAGCTGGGGGGGAGGGAAAAACATTCAGTACTTC
TRBJ1-2,TRBV6-1,-,-,CASTLGAGAPHGYTF,TGTGCCAGCACCCTTGGGGCAGGGGCTCCTCATGGCTACACCTTC
TRBJ2-1,TRBV4-3,-,-,CASSQDLNWEQFF,TGCGCCAGCAGCCAAGATTTGAACTGGGAGCAGTTCTTC
TRBJ2-1,TRBV5-1,-,-,CASMASKGNEQFF,TGCGCCAGCATGGCCTCCAAGGGCAATGAGCAGTTCTTC
TRBJ1-1,TRBV5-6,many,-,CASSLVIQTTEAFF,TGTGCCAGCAGCTTGGTGATTCAGACCACTGAAGCTTTCTTT
TRBJ1-1,TRBV6-2/TRBV6-3,-,TRBD1,CASSTTGAAEAFF,TGTGCCAGCAGTACGACAGGGGCCGCTGAAGCTTTCTTT
TRBJ2-4,TRBV6-1,-,TRBD1,CASSPQGNAKNIQYF,TGTGCCAGCAGTCCACAGGGGAACGCCAAAAACATTCAGTACTTC
TRBJ2-3,TRBV4-3,-,TRBD2,CASSPYAGVRDTQYF,TGCGCCAGCAGCCCCTACGCGGGAGTCAGAGATACGCAGTATTTT
TRBJ2-1,TRBV28,few,TRBD1,CASSRTGVHPYNEQFF,TGTGCCAGCAGTCGGACAGGGGTTCACCCCTACAATGAGCAGTTCTTC
TRBJ1-5,TRBV6-5,-,-,CASSYSFSSNQPQHF,TGTGCCAGCAGTTACTCTTTCTCAAGCAATCAGCCCCAGCATTTT
TRBJ2-1,TRBV28,-,-,CASRAPEGRRIFF,TGTGCCAGCAGGGCCCCTGAAGGCAGGCGAATTTTCTTC
TRBJ2-6,TRBV19,-,-,CASSSTGTGANVLTF,TGTGCCAGTAGTAGCACAGGAACTGGGGCCAACGTCCTGACTTTC
TRBJ2-5,TRBV5-1,once,-,CASSLARIWSVGETQYF,TGCGCCAGCAGCTTGGCGAGGATCTGGTCCGTGGGGGAGACCCAGTACTTC
TRBJ2-7,TRBV29-1,few,-,CSVALLGGGLGEQYF,TGCAGCGTTGCACTCCTGGGGGGCGGATTAGGCGAGCAGTACTTC
TRBJ2-2,TRBV5-1,-,TRBD2,CASSFRLAGGSLTGELFF,TGCGCCAGCAGCTTCCGACTAGCGGGGGGATCGTTAACCGGGGAGCTGTTTTTT
TRBJ2-1,TRBV9,-,TRBD2,CASSENSGRAYNEQFF,TGTGCCAGCAGCGAAAATAGCGGGAGGGCGTACAATGAGCAGTTCTTC